These 16 T cell receptor beta chains share one sample of origin, sequenced in a study of cytomegalovirus exposure and HLA in healthy donors. PCR was performed using 60 Vbeta and 13 Jbeta primers. Some clones are missing from TCRdb's copy, which holds only in-frame ones; the method was immunoSEQ multiplex PCR. Counted here are approximately 170,000 clones, around four fifths occurring once; the ten biggest clones make up 3% to 3.5%. The specimen was PBMCs. These receptors all come from a female donor in good health and CMV-seronegative.

The chain joins TRBV27 to TRBJ2-7; 8 nucleotides agree with TRBD2. Germline lookup yields CDR1 MNHEY and CDR2 SMNVEV (reference sequence). The CDR3 loop spans 15 amino acids. V shed 3 bases and J 4 bases; nucleotides not matched to a gene: 8. CDR3 DNA sequence: TGTGCCAGCAGTTTGGGGGCGGGGGGTGGGTACGAGCAGTACTTC. Amino acid sequence: CASSLGAGGGYEQYF.

The J gene is TRBJ1-5, the V gene TRBV28; TRBD1 matches 12 bases. Germline V gene data show CDR1 as MDHEN and CDR2 as SYDVKM. The CDR3 spans 17 residues. V was pared by 3 bases and J by 6 bases, with 9 bases of the junction left unmatched. The CDR3 protein is CASSLGAGQGAGQPQHF. The CDR3, as DNA: TGTGCCAGCAGTTTGGGGGCGGGACAGGGGGCCGGTCAGCCCCAGCATTTT.

The rearrangement uses TRBV5-8 and TRBJ2-7, with a possible D match to TRBD2 (5 bases). Deletions cut 9 bases from V and 4 bases from J, with 11 bases between. Germline lookup yields CDR1 SGHTS and CDR2 YDEGEE. The CDR3 is 11 amino acids. CDR3 sequence reads: CAIGRGYEQYF. The CDR3 nucleotides read TGTGCCATTGGACGGGGATACGAGCAGTACTTC.

The V and J genes are TRBV6-5 and TRBJ1-4; D may be TRBD1 (6 bases). The V gene's germline CDR1 is MNHEY and CDR2 SVGAGI. With 6 bases removed from V and 4 bases from J, the gap between germline ends came to 9 bases. The CDR3 is made up of 13 amino acids. The CDR3 is CASRDSSNEKLFF. The DNA of the CDR3 is TGTGCCAGCAGGGACAGCAGTAATGAAAAACTGTTTTTT.

In this sample, this clone turned up once. This chain joins TRBV5-1 and TRBJ2-1, with D possibly being TRBD1 (6 bases). Germline loops: CDR1 SGHRS, CDR2 YFSETQ. V was trimmed by 0 bases and J by 4 bases, leaving 14 bases between them. The CDR3 spans 16 residues. The CDR3 reads CASSLVGLTGYNEQFF. The CDR3 DNA reads TGCGCCAGCAGCTTGGTGGGCTTAACAGGGTACAATGAGCAGTTCTTC.

The chain uses TRBV19 and TRBJ1-2; 8 nucleotides agree with TRBD1. CDR3 size: 15 residues. Germline values: CDR1 LNHDA, CDR2 SQIVND (reference sequence). With 3 bases clipped from V and 9 bases from J, the junction kept 12 bases outside the gene matches. The CDR3 nucleotides read TGTGCCAGTAGTATCTCCCTCGGGCAGGGGGCGAGCTACACCTTC. Translation: CASSISLGQGASYTF.

The chain has TRBV19 and TRBJ2-5; 10 bases align to TRBD1. The DNA end lines up better with TRBJ2-7; the J call may be wrong. The V gene's germline CDR1 is LNHDA and CDR2 SQIVND (reference sequence). There are 16 residues in the CDR3. The CDR3 DNA reads TGTGCCAGTAGTAAAGAGGGGACAGGGGCGCGGTACGAGCAGTACTTC. It yields the protein CASSKEGTGARYEQYF.

The chain couples TRBV7-8 to TRBJ1-1; 11 nucleotides align to TRBD1. The CDR3 spans 15 residues. Trimming took 5 bases from V and 4 from J; bases not matched to a gene: 6. Germline CDR1 is SGHVS and CDR2 is FQNEAQ. CDR3 in amino acids: CASSPGQGAATEAFF. CDR3 coding DNA: TGTGCCAGCAGCCCCGGACAGGGGGCGGCCACTGAAGCTTTCTTT.

The genes are TRBV11-2 and TRBJ2-1; D remains unclear. Germline V gene data show CDR1 as SGHAT and CDR2 as FQNNGV. V gave up 2 bases and J gave up 3 bases, with 5 bases separating them. This CDR3 has 13 residues. The CDR3, as DNA: TGTGCCAGCAGCTTAAACAACTACAATGAGCAGTTCTTC. Its translation: CASSLNNYNEQFF.

V is TRBV29-1 and J is TRBJ1-1, with unresolved D. The V end lost 0 bases, the J end lost 0 bases, and 14 bases lay between the germline ends. Per germline, CDR1 SQVTM and CDR2 ANQGSEA. The CDR3 consists of 16 residues. CDR3 residues: CSVEDLRGKVNTEAFF. CDR3 nucleotide sequence: TGCAGCGTTGAAGATCTGAGAGGGAAGGTGAACACTGAAGCTTTCTTT. The full variable domain, its missing parts supplied by reference TRBV29-1 and TRBJ1-1, is SAVISQKPSRDICQRGTSLTIQCQVDSQVTMMFWYRQQPGQSLTLIATANQGSEATYESGFVIDKFPISRPNLTFSTLTVSNMSPEDSSIYLCSVEDLRGKVNTEAFFGQGTRLTVV.

This clone came up a few times. This chain connects TRBV19 to TRBJ2-2; 11 nucleotides line up with TRBD2. V lost 4 bases to trimming and J lost 5 bases; unmatched junction nucleotides: 3. The germline V gene has CDR1 LNHDA and CDR2 SQIVND (reference sequence). The CDR3 length is 15 residues. CDR3 coding DNA: TGTGCCAGTAGTACCGGGACTAGCGGTACCGGGGAGCTGTTTTTT. Translated, it gives CASSTGTSGTGELFF.

The chain has TRBV13 and TRBJ2-2, with D perhaps matching TRBD2 (6 bases). Trimming removed 5 bases at V and 0 bases at J, with 13 bases between. Germline V gives CDR1 PRHDT, CDR2 FYEKMQ (reference sequence). CDR3 length equals 16 residues. DNA for the CDR3: TGTGCCAGCAGCGGGGGGACCGTCACGAACACCGGGGAGCTGTTTTTT. Residues: CASSGGTVTNTGELFF.

CDR3 sequence reads: CASSTPGTLNTEAFF. The CDR3 DNA reads as TGTGCCAGCAGTACCCCCGGGACATTGAACACTGAAGCTTTCTTT. The chain employs TRBV6-5 and TRBJ1-1, with D perhaps matching TRBD1 (6 bases). Germline CDR1 reads MNHEY; CDR2 reads SVGAGI. Between the trimmed V and J ends, which lost 5 bases and 0 bases, there was a span of 13 bases. The CDR3 is 15 amino acids.

This clone occurred a few times. The V gene is TRBV5-1, the J gene TRBJ2-7; D is perhaps TRBD1 (6 bases). Trimming pared 0 bases from V and 2 bases from J, leaving 15 bases between. This CDR3 spans 16 amino acids. Per the germline V gene, CDR1 is SGHRS and CDR2 is YFSETQ. The chain's CDR3 is CASSLEQGLSPYEQYF. CDR3 nucleotides: TGCGCCAGCAGCTTGGAACAGGGATTATCGCCCTACGAGCAGTACTTC.

V and J are TRBV5-4 and TRBJ1-1, with D perhaps matching TRBD1 (5 bases). The CDR3 has 16 residues. The V end lost 1 base, the J end lost 1 base, and 14 bases lay between the germline ends. Per the germline V gene, CDR1 is SGHNT and CDR2 is YYREEE (reference sequence). The DNA for the CDR3 is TGTGCCAGCAGCTTGCCGGGAGGGGCCCAGAACACTGAAGCTTTCTTT. It codes for CASSLPGGAQNTEAFF.

This clone turned up a few times. The rearrangement links TRBV7-9 to TRBJ1-6; 9 positions match TRBD1. The germline gives CDR1 SEHNR, CDR2 FQNEAQ (reference sequence). The CDR3 is 15 residues long. J was trimmed by 10 bases and V by 5 bases; bases with no gene match: 9. The DNA for the CDR3 is TGTGCCAGCAGCCCGGGGACAGGGTTGGCGTCACCCCTCCACTTT. Translation gives CASSPGTGLASPLHF.